The T cell receptor beta chain described here comes from a study of cytomegalovirus exposure and HLA in healthy donors. Across the whole study: Among the approximately 400 genotyped donors, approximately 82% were placed in the Caucasian-associated ancestry cluster.

PCR used 60 Vbeta primers and 13 Jbeta primers. Profiled with immunoSEQ multiplex PCR; TCRdb holds only in-frame clones, not every one. This table lists 130,000 to 150,000 clones. Study results and limitations: Later work found most CMV-associated TCR beta chains apparently HLA-restricted. Three CMV-associated chains were confirmed in vitro to be specific for CMV antigens.

For this clone: As yet, its antigen is unknown.

This receptor was identified in a man between 40 and 49 years old in good health and CMV-seronegative. Sequenced material: PBMCs.

DNA for the CDR3: TGTGCCAGTAGTATAGTCAGCAGGGGGTATCAGCCCCAGCATTTT. This gives the protein CASSIVSRGYQPQHF. The J gene is TRBJ1-5, the V gene TRBV19, with 7 positions matching TRBD1. Germline-derived CDR1 and CDR2 are LNHDA and SQIVND (reference sequence). J lost 5 bases, V lost 1 base, and 5 bases had no gene match. This CDR3 is built from 15 residues.